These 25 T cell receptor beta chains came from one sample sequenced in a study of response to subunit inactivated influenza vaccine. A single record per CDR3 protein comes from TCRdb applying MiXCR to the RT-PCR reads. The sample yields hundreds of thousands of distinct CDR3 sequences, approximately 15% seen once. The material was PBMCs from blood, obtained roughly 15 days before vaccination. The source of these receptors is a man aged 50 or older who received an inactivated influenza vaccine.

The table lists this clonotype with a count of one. Written as DNA, the CDR3 is TGTGCCAGCAGCACAGGATCCCGCTCATACGAGCAGTACTTC. Translation gives CASSTGSRSYEQYF. The V call is TRBV7-9, the J call TRBJ2-7, with D perhaps TRBD1 (5 bases). Trimming removed 5 bases at V and 4 bases at J, with 15 bases between. The CDR3 extends over 14 amino acids. CDR1 and CDR2 from the germline V gene are SEHNR and FQNEAQ (reference sequence).

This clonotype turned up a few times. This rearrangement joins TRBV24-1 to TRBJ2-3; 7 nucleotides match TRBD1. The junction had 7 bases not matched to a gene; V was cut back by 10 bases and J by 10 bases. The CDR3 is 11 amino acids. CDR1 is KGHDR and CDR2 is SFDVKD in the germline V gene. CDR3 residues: CATSKGASQYF. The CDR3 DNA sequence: TGTGCCACTTCGAAGGGGGCATCGCAGTATTTT.

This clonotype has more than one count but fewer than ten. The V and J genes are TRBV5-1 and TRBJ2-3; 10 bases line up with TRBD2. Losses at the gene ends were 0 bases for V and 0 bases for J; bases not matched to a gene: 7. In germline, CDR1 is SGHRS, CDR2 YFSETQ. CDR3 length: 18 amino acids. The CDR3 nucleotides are TGCGCCAGCAGCTTGGCCCTCACTAGCGGGATCAGCACAGATACGCAGTATTTT. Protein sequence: CASSLALTSGISTDTQYF.

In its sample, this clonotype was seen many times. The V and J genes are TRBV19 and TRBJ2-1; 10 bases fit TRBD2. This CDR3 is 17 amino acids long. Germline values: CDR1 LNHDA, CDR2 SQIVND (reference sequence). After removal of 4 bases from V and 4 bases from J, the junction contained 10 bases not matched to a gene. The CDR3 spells CASSRVAGGLRYNEQFF. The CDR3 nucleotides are TGTGCCAGTAGTAGGGTAGCGGGGGGCCTTCGTTACAATGAGCAGTTCTTC.

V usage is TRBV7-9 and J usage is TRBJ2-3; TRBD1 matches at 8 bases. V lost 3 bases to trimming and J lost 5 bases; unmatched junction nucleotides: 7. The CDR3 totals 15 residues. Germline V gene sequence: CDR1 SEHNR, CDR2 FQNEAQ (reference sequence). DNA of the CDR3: TGTGCCAGCAGCTTTCAGGGGGCTTTAATAGATACGCAGTATTTT. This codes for CASSFQGALIDTQYF.

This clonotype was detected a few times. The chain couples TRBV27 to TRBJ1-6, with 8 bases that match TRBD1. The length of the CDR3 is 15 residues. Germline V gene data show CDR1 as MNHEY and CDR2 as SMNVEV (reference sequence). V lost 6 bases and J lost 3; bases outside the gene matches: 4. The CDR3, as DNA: TGTGCCAGCAGCCAAGACAGGGGCTATAATTCACCCCTCCACTTT. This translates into CASSQDRGYNSPLHF.

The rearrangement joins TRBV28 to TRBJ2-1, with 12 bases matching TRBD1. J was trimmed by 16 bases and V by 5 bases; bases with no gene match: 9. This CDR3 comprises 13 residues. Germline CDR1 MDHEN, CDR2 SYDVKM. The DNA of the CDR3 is TGTGCCAGCAGTCAAGACCCGGGACAGGGGGCTTTCTTC. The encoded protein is CASSQDPGQGAFF.

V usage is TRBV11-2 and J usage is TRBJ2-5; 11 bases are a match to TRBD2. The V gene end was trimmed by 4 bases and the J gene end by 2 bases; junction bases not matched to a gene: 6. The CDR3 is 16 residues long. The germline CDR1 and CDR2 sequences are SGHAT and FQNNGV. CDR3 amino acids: CASSYSGTSGQETQYF. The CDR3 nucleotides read TGTGCCAGCAGCTATTCCGGGACTAGCGGACAAGAGACCCAGTACTTC. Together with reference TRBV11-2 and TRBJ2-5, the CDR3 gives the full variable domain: EAGVAQSPRYKIIEKRQSVAFWCNPISGHATLYWYQQILGQGPKLLIQFQNNGVVDDSQLPKDRFSAERLKGVDSTLKIQPAKLEDSAVYLCASSYSGTSGQETQYFGPGTRLLVL.

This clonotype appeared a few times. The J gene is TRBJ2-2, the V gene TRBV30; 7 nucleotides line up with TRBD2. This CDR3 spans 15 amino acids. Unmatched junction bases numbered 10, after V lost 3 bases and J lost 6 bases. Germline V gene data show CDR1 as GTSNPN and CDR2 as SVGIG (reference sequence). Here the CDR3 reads CAWRTSGVSAGELFF. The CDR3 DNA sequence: TGTGCCTGGAGAACCAGCGGGGTATCGGCCGGGGAGCTGTTTTTT.

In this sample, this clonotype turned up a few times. The CDR3 sequence: CASSQAGNLNYGYTF. The CDR3, as DNA: TGCGCCAGCAGCCAAGCGGGGAACCTCAACTATGGCTACACCTTC. This chain joins TRBV4-3 and TRBJ1-2; D uncertain. This CDR3 comprises 15 residues. The V gene lost 1 base and the J gene lost 2 bases, with 11 bases spanning the gap. Germline V CDR1 and CDR2: LGHNA, YSLEER.

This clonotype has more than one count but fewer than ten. This chain's CDR3 is CASSPGLAGDLGETQYF. The CDR3 DNA sequence: TGTGCCAGCAGTCCGGGACTAGCGGGAGATCTGGGAGAGACCCAGTACTTC. The chain joins TRBV12-3 or TRBV12-4 to TRBJ2-5, with 14 bases matching TRBD2. Trimming took 5 bases from V and 4 from J; bases not matched to a gene: 9. The CDR3 runs to 17 residues.

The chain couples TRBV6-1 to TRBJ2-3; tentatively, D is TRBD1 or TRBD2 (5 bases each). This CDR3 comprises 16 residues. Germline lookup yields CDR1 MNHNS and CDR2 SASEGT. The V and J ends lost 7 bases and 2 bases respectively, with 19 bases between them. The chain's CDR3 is CASTLSGTGITDTQYF. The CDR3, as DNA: TGTGCCAGCACCCTATCCGGGACGGGAATCACAGATACGCAGTATTTT.

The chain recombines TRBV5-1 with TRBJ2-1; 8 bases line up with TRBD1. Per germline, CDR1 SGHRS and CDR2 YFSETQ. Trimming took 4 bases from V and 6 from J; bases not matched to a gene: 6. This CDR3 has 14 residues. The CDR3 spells CASSRYGQGNEQFF. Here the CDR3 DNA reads TGCGCCAGCAGCCGCTACGGACAGGGCAATGAGCAGTTCTTC. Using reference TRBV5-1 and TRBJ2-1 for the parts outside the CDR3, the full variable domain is KAGVTQTPRYLIKTRGQQVTLSCSPISGHRSVSWYQQTPGQGLQFLFEYFSETQRNKGNFPGRFSGRQFSNSRSEMNVSTLELGDSALYLCASSRYGQGNEQFFGPGTRLTVL.

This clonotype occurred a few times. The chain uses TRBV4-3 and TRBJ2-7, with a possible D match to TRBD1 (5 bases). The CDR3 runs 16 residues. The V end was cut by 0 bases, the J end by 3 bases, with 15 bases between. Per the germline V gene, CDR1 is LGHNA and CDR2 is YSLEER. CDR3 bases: TGCGCCAGCAGCCAAGAGTCGGCAGGGATTCTCTACGAGCAGTACTTC. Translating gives CASSQESAGILYEQYF.

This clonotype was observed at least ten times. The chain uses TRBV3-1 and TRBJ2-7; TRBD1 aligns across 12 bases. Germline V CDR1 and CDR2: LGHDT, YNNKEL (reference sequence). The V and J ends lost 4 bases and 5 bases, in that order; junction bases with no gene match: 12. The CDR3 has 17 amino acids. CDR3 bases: TGTGCCAGCAGCCCCTCGTACCGCGGGACAGGGGGCAACGAGCAGTACTTC. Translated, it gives CASSPSYRGTGGNEQYF.

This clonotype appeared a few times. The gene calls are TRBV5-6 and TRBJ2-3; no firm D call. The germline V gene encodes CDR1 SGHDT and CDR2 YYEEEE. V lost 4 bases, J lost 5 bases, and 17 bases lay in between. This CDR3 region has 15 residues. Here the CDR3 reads CASSHLAASEDTQYF. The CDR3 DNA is TGTGCCAGCAGCCATCTTGCGGCTAGTGAAGATACGCAGTATTTT.

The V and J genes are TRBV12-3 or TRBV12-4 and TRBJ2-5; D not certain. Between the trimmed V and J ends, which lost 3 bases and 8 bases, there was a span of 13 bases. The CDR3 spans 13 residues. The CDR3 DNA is TGTGCCAGCAGTTTGTTTAGCAAATTAACCCAGTACTTC. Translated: CASSLFSKLTQYF.

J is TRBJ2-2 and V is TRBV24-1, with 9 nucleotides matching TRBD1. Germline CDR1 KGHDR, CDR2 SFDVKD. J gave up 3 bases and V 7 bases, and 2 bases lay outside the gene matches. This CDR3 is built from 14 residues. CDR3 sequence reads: CATRRTGDTGELFF. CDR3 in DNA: TGTGCCACCAGAAGGACAGGGGACACCGGGGAGCTGTTTTTT.

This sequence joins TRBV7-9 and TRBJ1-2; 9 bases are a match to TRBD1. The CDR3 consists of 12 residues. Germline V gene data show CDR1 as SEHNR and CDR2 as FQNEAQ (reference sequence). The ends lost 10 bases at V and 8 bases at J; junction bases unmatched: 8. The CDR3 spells CATVQGARGYTF. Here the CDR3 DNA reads TGTGCCACCGTACAGGGGGCTAGAGGCTACACCTTC.

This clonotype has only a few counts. CDR3: CASSHGHRSGGYTF. CDR3 nucleotide sequence: TGCGCCAGCAGCCATGGTCACAGGTCGGGTGGCTACACCTTC. This chain connects TRBV4-3 to TRBJ1-2; D is possibly TRBD1 (5 bases). Germline V gives CDR1 LGHNA, CDR2 YSLEER. The germline V and J ends were trimmed by 3 bases and 7 bases, with 15 bases remaining between them. This CDR3 is 14 amino acids long.

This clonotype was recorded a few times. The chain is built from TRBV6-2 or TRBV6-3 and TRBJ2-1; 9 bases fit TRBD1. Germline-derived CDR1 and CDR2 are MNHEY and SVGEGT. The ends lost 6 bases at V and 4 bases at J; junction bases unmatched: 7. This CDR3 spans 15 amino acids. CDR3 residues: CASSKIGQGYNEQFF. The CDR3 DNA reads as TGTGCCAGCAGCAAGATTGGACAGGGGTACAATGAGCAGTTCTTC.

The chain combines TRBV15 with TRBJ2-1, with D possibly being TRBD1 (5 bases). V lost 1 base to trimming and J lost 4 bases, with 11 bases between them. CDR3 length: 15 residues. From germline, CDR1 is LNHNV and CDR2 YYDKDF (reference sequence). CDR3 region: CATSRVNWTYNEQFF. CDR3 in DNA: TGTGCCACCAGCAGAGTTAACTGGACATACAATGAGCAGTTCTTC.

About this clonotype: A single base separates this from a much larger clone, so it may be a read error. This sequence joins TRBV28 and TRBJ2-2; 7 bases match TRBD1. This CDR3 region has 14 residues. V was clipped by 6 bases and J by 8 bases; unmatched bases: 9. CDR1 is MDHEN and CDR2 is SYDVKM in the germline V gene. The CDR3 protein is CASRPAGGWGELFF. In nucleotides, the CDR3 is TGTGCCAGCAGACCCGCAGGGGGATGGGGGGAGCTGTTTTTT. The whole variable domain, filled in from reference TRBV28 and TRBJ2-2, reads DVKVTQSSRYLVKRTGEKVFLECVQDMDHENMFWYRQDPGLGLRLIYFSYDVKMKEKGDIPEGYSVSREKKERFSLILESASTNQTSMYLCASRPAGGWGELFFGEGSRLTVL.

The DNA for the CDR3 is TGTGCCAGCAGTTACTCCCAGTTCAGGCCTGAAGCTTTCTTT. This codes for CASSYSQFRPEAFF. The chain employs TRBV6-2 or TRBV6-3 and TRBJ1-1; D is undetermined. This CDR3 region has 14 residues. CDR1 and CDR2 from the germline V gene are MNHEY and SVGEGT. V was shortened by 0 bases and J by 6 bases, with 11 bases between the two germline ends.

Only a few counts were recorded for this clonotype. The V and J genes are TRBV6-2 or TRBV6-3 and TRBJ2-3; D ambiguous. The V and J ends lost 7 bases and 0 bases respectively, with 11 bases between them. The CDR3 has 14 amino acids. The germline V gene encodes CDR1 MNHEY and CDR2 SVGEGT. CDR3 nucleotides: TGTGCCAGCACGACGAGACGAAGCACAGATACGCAGTATTTT. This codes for CASTTRRSTDTQYF.